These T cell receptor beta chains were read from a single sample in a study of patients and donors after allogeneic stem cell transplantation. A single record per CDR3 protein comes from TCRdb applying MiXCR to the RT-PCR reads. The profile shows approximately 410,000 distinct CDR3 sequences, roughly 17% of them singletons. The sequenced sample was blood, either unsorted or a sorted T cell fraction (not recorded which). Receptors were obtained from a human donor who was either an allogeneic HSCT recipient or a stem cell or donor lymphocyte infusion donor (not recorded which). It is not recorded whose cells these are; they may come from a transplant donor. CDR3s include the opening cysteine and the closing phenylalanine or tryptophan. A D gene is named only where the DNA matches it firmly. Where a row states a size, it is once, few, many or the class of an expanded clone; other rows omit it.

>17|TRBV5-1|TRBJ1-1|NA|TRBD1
TGCGCCAGCAGCTTTATGGGGAAGGGGGCTTTGGGAACTGAAGCTTTCTTT
CASSFMGKGALGTEAFF
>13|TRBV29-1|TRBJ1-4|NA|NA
TGCAGCGTTGAGGCCCCCGCGGGTGAAAAACTGTTTTTT
CSVEAPAGEKLFF
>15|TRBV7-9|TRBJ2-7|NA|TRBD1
TGTGCCAGCAGCTTAGGGACAGGCTATGCCTACGAGCAGTACTTC
CASSLGTGYAYEQYF
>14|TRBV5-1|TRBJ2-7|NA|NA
TGCGCCAGCAGCTTGATCGGGCCATCCTACGAGCAGTACTTC
CASSLIGPSYEQYF
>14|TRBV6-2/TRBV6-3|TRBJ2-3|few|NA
TGTGCCAGCAGTTTCTCCCCCTTAGCCGGTACGCAGTATTTT
CASSFSPLAGTQYF
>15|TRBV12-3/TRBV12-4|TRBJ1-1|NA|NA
TGTGCCAGCAGTTTAGGGGTCAGACATTTTTCCGAAGCTTTCTTT
CASSLGVRHFSEAFF
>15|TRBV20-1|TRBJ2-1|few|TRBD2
TGCAGTGCACAAAGACTAGCGGGGGCCTACAATGAGCAGTTCTTC
CSAQRLAGAYNEQFF
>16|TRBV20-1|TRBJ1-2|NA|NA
TGCAGTGCTAGAGATTCGGGAGGGAGGAAGGACTATGGCTACACCTTC
CSARDSGGRKDYGYTF
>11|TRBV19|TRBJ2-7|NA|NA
TGTGCCAGTAGTACAGGGAACGAGCAGTACTTC
CASSTGNEQYF
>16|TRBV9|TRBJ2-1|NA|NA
TGTGCCAGCAGCGTAGAACAGGGTAGACAAGACGATGAGCAGTTCTTC
CASSVEQGRQDDEQFF
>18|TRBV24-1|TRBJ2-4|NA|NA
TGTGCCACCAGTGATCCCCTTACCAAAACAGGTTCCAAAAACATTCAGTACTTC
CATSDPLTKTGSKNIQYF
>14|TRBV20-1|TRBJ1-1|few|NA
TGCAGTGCTAGAGATCGGGTAATGAACACTGAAGCTTTCTTT
CSARDRVMNTEAFF
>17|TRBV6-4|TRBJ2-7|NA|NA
TGTGCCAGCAGTGACAGGGCGGACAGGAGGGATCCAAACGAGCAGTACTTC
CASSDRADRRDPNEQYF
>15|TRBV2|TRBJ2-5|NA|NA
TGTGCCAGCACATCTGGCAGGGGATCCCAAGAGACCCAGTACTTC
CASTSGRGSQETQYF
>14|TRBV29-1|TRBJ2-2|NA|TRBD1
TGCAGCGCCATACAGGGGGCGAACACCGGGGAGCTGTTTTTT
CSAIQGANTGELFF
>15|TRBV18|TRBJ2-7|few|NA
TGTGCCAGCTCACAGAAGGGGGGGCGGTCGGCCGAGCAGTACTTC
CASSQKGGRSAEQYF
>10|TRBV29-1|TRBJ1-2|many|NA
TGCGGTGGGGGGACGAATGGCTACACCTTC
CGGGTNGYTF
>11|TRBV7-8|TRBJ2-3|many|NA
TGTGCCAGCAGGGGGACAGATACGCAGTATTTT
CASRGTDTQYF
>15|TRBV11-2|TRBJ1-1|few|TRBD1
TGTGCCAGCAGCTTAGTACAGGGGGCGACCCCTGAAGCTTTCTTT
CASSLVQGATPEAFF
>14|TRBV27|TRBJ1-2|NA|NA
TGTGCCAGCAGCATGACCGTAGCTAACTATGGCTACACCTTC
CASSMTVANYGYTF
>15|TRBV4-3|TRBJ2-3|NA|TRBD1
TGCGCCAGCAGCCCGGACAGGTGGGGGACAGATACGCAGTATTTT
CASSPDRWGTDTQYF
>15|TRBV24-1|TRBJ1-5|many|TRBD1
TGTGCCACCAGTGACCCGGACAGGGGTTGGCAGCCCCAGCATTTT
CATSDPDRGWQPQHF
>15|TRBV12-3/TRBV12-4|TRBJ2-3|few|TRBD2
TGTGCCAGCAGTTTCATGACTAGCGGGAGAGATACGCAGTATTTT
CASSFMTSGRDTQYF
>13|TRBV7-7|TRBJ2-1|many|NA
TGTGCTAGCAGCCCGCAAATCCAAGACAGGCAGTTCTTC
CASSPQIQDRQFF